The following is a TCR beta chain sequence with its context. Its antigen is unidentified. The data originate from a study of cytomegalovirus exposure and HLA in healthy donors. About the study: The same platform was used for the roughly 130 validation repertoires as for the roughly 660 first-cohort repertoires, as reported in a later analysis. Study-level points and caveats: The study flagged around 160 TCR beta chains as cytomegalovirus-associated.

CDR1 MGHRA and CDR2 YSYEKL come from the germline V gene. V was pared by 1 base and J by 1 base, with 6 bases between. This CDR3 spans 14 amino acids. Profiled with immunoSEQ multiplex PCR; TCRdb holds only in-frame clones, not every one. Of approximately 270,000 clones in the sample, around 90% are singletons; the top ten hold less than 0.4%. The clonotype was recovered from a woman aged 18-30 years in good health and CMV-seronegative. J is TRBJ2-3 and V is TRBV4-1, with D unresolved. Source material: PBMCs. In nucleotides, the CDR3 is TGCGCCAGCAGCCAAGTCCGCGGCACAGATACGCAGTATTTT. Translating it yields CASSQVRGTDTQYF.